Listed below are T cell receptor beta chains from one sample, sequenced in a study of blood T cell repertoires in COVID-19. The table came from immunoSEQ multiplex PCR; TCRdb's copy has only in-frame clones and leaves some out. Altogether about 190,000 clones are present, 70% to 90% being singletons, with the ten largest covering around a fifth. Material: peripheral blood. Receptor source: a man in his fifties or sixties with active or convalescent COVID-19. The conserved cysteine and the conserved F or W are not part of the CDR3 here.

j_call: TRBJ2-7
v_call: TRBV2
cdr3_aa: ASSNLGGWGEQY

j_call: TRBJ1-2
v_call: TRBV7-9
cdr3_aa: ASSLEGGPNYGYT

j_call: TRBJ2-3
v_call: TRBV7-2
cdr3_aa: ASSPRWGADTQY

j_call: TRBJ2-2
v_call: TRBV10-1
cdr3_aa: ASRGTATGELF

j_call: TRBJ2-3
v_call: TRBV6-5
cdr3_aa: ASLRGSHTDTQY

j_call: TRBJ1-2
v_call: TRBV28
cdr3_aa: ASSLNTAGTNYGYT

j_call: TRBJ2-2
v_call: TRBV13
cdr3_aa: ASSLEGQGNTGELF

j_call: TRBJ2-5
v_call: TRBV5-1
cdr3_aa: ASSLGLAGAYQETQY

j_call: TRBJ2-7
v_call: TRBV11-2
cdr3_aa: ACQRAYEQY

j_call: TRBJ1-2
v_call: TRBV3-1/TRBV3-2
cdr3_aa: ASSQGGSSYGYT

j_call: TRBJ1-1
v_call: TRBV7-2
cdr3_aa: ASSRDRGNTEAF

j_call: TRBJ2-5
v_call: TRBV27
cdr3_aa: ASSLRREETQY

j_call: TRBJ1-1
v_call: TRBV5-6
cdr3_aa: ASSLVAGTEAF

j_call: TRBJ1-5
v_call: TRBV7-9
cdr3_aa: ASSIQGSNQPQH

j_call: TRBJ1-2
v_call: TRBV5-4
cdr3_aa: ASSFREDYGYT

j_call: TRBJ1-4
v_call: TRBV7-9
cdr3_aa: ASSSGGRRTNEKLF

j_call: TRBJ2-7
v_call: TRBV10-1
cdr3_aa: ASSEGTMGSEQY

j_call: TRBJ1-5
v_call: TRBV24-1
cdr3_aa: ATSDGRGGLHQPQH

j_call: TRBJ2-3
v_call: TRBV4-2
cdr3_aa: ASSQGRQGADTQY

j_call: TRBJ1-2
v_call: TRBV4-1
cdr3_aa: ASSPGQGAKGYT

j_call: TRBJ2-1
v_call: TRBV9
cdr3_aa: ASSVVAGEYNEQF

j_call: TRBJ1-2
v_call: TRBV2
cdr3_aa: ASSEDGRSYYGYT

j_call: TRBJ1-2
v_call: TRBV27
cdr3_aa: ASSLVSTGGTGYT

j_call: TRBJ1-6
v_call: TRBV30
cdr3_aa: AWSSTGVPYNSPLH

j_call: TRBJ1-1
v_call: TRBV19
cdr3_aa: ASSTVGGGQTEAF

j_call: TRBJ2-5
v_call: TRBV5-1
cdr3_aa: ASSLYPGTTETQY

j_call: TRBJ2-1
v_call: TRBV27
cdr3_aa: ASSLFRTAGNEQF

j_call: TRBJ1-5
v_call: TRBV20-1
cdr3_aa: SAVIYQPQH

j_call: TRBJ1-2
v_call: TRBV19
cdr3_aa: ASGSTGLPTYGYT

j_call: TRBJ1-5
v_call: TRBV11-2
cdr3_aa: ASSLAAGSGNQPQH

j_call: TRBJ2-5
v_call: TRBV6-5
cdr3_aa: ASRLKGGKTQY

j_call: TRBJ1-5
v_call: TRBV19
cdr3_aa: ASSHNIGDGSNQPQH

j_call: TRBJ2-7
v_call: TRBV5-1
cdr3_aa: ASSLGDGQETYEQY

j_call: TRBJ2-1
v_call: TRBV19
cdr3_aa: ASSLSGGRTNEQF

j_call: TRBJ2-7
v_call: TRBV5-1
cdr3_aa: ASSSGQFPYEQY

j_call: TRBJ1-2
v_call: TRBV2
cdr3_aa: ASTPWTGASIHGYT

j_call: TRBJ2-7
v_call: TRBV5-1
cdr3_aa: ASSPGTPSYEQY

j_call: TRBJ1-2
v_call: TRBV20-1
cdr3_aa: SASDRGPYGYT

j_call: TRBJ1-1
v_call: TRBV27
cdr3_aa: ASSSPGQGARRTEAF

j_call: TRBJ2-7
v_call: TRBV25-1
cdr3_aa: ASSEQDRSEQY

j_call: TRBJ1-1
v_call: TRBV19
cdr3_aa: ASNFRGRSTEAF

j_call: TRBJ2-3
v_call: TRBV11-2
cdr3_aa: ASSLFGGGSTQY

j_call: TRBJ2-1
v_call: TRBV4-1
cdr3_aa: ASSQGGLGNEQF

j_call: TRBJ2-5
v_call: TRBV15
cdr3_aa: ATSRDSRETQY

j_call: TRBJ1-2
v_call: TRBV7-8
cdr3_aa: ASSLQGPYGYT